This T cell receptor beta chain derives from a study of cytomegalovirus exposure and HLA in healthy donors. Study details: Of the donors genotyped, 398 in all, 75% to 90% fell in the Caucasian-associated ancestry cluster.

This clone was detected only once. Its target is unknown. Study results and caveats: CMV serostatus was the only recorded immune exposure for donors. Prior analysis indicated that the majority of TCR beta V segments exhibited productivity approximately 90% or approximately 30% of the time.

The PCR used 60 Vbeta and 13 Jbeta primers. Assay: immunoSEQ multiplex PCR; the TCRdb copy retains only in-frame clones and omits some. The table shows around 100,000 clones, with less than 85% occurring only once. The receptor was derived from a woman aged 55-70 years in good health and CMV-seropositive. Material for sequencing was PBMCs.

Here the CDR3 reads CASSLLEADTQYF. The CDR3 DNA is TGTGCCAGCAGTCTCCTAGAAGCAGATACGCAGTATTTT. The chain is built from TRBV2 and TRBJ2-3, with no clear D. CDR1 and CDR2 (germline): SNHLY, FYNNEI. V lost 5 bases and J lost 4, with 10 bases in between. The length of the CDR3 is 13 residues. The full variable domain, its missing parts supplied by reference TRBV2 and TRBJ2-3, is EPEVTQTPSHQVTQMGQEVILRCVPISNHLYFYWYRQILGQKVEFLVSFYNNEISEKSEIFDDQFSVERPDGSNFTLKIRSTKLEDSAMYFCASSLLEADTQYFGPGTRLTVL.